This entry describes one T cell receptor (beta chain). In the source study's methods: Scientists estimated how many nucleated cells there were by amplifying reference gene primers. Generated by immunoSEQ multiplex PCR, the TCRdb table keeps only in-frame clones and is missing some. D and trimming were read from the DNA, whereas the V and J calls and clone size are those reported in that table. Of some 350,000 clones in the sample, roughly nine tenths were seen once. This record belongs to a study of blood T cell repertoires in COVID-19. The V and J ends lost 6 bases and 5 bases, in that order; junction bases with no gene match: 27. This CDR3 is 22 amino acids long. Germline values: CDR1 MNHEY, CDR2 SVGEGT. Cohort allocation depended upon clinical history that participants reported. All recovered Cohort 3 donors got two negative PCRs, got clearance, or saw symptom resolution.

The sequencing sample was made of PBMCs or T cells enriched from blood (not recorded which). The TCR comes from a man younger than 35 who had recovered from COVID-19. The chain has TRBV6-2 or TRBV6-3 and TRBJ2-5; TRBD2 matches 13 bases. CDR3 nucleotide sequence: TGTGCCAGCAGCCGACTACTCGAAAGGTGGATACGGACTAGCGGGAGTGATGAGACCCAGTACTTC. Encoded protein: CASSRLLERWIRTSGSDETQYF.